This entry is about one TCR beta chain. These data originate in a study of cytomegalovirus exposure and HLA in healthy donors. With 60 Vbeta and 13 Jbeta primers, the PCR was carried out. Sequencing was performed with immunoSEQ multiplex PCR; in TCRdb, only in-frame clones are kept and a portion is missing. The sample comprises about 140,000 clones, approximately 77% of which are singletons, and about 5.3% rests with the top ten. The ends lost 4 bases at V and 6 bases at J; junction bases unmatched: 8. Per germline, CDR1 SGHTA and CDR2 FQGNSA. This CDR3 has 16 amino acids. The sample taken for sequencing was PBMCs. The chain links TRBV7-2 to TRBJ1-6; 8 bases are a match to TRBD1. The sequence derives from a woman in her fifties or sixties in good health and CMV-seronegative. CDR3: CASSYGTGQVNSPLHF. The CDR3, as DNA: TGTGCCAGCAGCTATGGTACGGGACAGGTTAATTCACCCCTCCACTTT.